Each of the 4 T cell receptor beta chains below was sequenced from the same sample in a study of blood T cell repertoires in COVID-19 (dated by TCRdb to about 2020). The library was built by means of the immunoSEQ multiplex PCR assay. TCRdb carries this immuneACCESS record with in-frame sequences only. Its versions omit some clonotypes, under half of them owing to an unresolved V gene in the studies checked, with the rest unexplained. Counted in this sample were 210,000 or so clones; almost 90% of them appeared once. The top ten clonotypes cover about 0.59% of the sample. Sequenced sample: peripheral blood. Receptors were obtained from a man aged 45-65 years with acute or convalescent COVID-19.

This clone was seen only once. The V and J genes are TRBV11-2 and TRBJ2-1, with 9 bases that match TRBD2. The trim removed 7 bases at V and 4 bases at J, leaving 8 bases unmatched. CDR1 SGHAT and CDR2 FQNNGV come from the germline V gene. The CDR3 is made up of 15 amino acids. The CDR3 DNA reads TGTGCCAGCAACCCTCGACTAGCGGAGTACAATGAGCAGTTCTTC. It is translated as CASNPRLAEYNEQFF.

This clone was observed a single time. The V and J genes are TRBV7-9 and TRBJ1-2; 8 bases fit TRBD1. Per germline, CDR1 SEHNR and CDR2 FQNEAQ (reference sequence). There are 16 residues in the CDR3. Germline trimming cut 1 base from V and 2 bases from J; bases unmatched to any gene: 6. The CDR3 region has the DNA TGTGCCAGCAGCTTAGTCCGGGACAGGTGGAACTATGGCTACACCTTC. Its protein product is CASSLVRDRWNYGYTF. The variable domain in full, completed from reference TRBV7-9 and TRBJ1-2, reads DTGVSQNPRHKITKRGQNVTFRCDPISEHNRLYWYRQTLGQGPEFLTYFQNEAQLEKSRLLSDRFSAERPKGSFSTLEIQRTEQGDSAMYLCASSLVRDRWNYGYTFGSGTRLTVV.

This clone was detected a few times. This chain links TRBV28 with TRBJ1-1; D is perhaps TRBD1 (5 bases). Trimming pared 4 bases from V and 6 bases from J, leaving 12 bases between. Germline V lookup: CDR1 MDHEN, CDR2 SYDVKM. The CDR3 extends over 13 amino acids. The DNA for the CDR3 is TGTGCCAGCAGTTCGGGGACTTGGCCTGAAGCTTTCTTT. Amino acid sequence: CASSSGTWPEAFF.

This rearrangement joins TRBV27 to TRBJ1-1; TRBD1 is a possible D gene (5 bases). Trimming pared 2 bases from V and 1 base from J, leaving 5 bases between. Germline CDR1 reads MNHEY; CDR2 reads SMNVEV (reference sequence). The length of the CDR3 is 13 residues. The CDR3 DNA sequence: TGTGCCAGCAGTTTAGGACAGAACACTGAAGCTTTCTTT. Its protein is CASSLGQNTEAFF.